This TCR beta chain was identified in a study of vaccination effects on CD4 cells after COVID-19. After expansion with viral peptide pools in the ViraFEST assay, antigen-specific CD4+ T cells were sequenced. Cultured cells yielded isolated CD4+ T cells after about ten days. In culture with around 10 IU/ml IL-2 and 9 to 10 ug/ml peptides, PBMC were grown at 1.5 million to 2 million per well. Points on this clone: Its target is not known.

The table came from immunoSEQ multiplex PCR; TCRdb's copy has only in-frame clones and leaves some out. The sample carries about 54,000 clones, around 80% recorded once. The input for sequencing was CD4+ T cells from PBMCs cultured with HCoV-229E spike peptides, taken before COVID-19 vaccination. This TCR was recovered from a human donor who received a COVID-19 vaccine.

CDR3 amino acids: CASSPTGVTEAFF. The DNA of the CDR3 is TGTGCCAGCTCACCGACAGGGGTCACTGAAGCTTTCTTT. J is TRBJ1-1 and V is TRBV18; TRBD1 matches at 8 bases. This CDR3 has 13 amino acids. The ends lost 3 bases at V and 4 bases at J; junction bases unmatched: 1. CDR1 and CDR2 (germline): KGHSH, LQKENI.